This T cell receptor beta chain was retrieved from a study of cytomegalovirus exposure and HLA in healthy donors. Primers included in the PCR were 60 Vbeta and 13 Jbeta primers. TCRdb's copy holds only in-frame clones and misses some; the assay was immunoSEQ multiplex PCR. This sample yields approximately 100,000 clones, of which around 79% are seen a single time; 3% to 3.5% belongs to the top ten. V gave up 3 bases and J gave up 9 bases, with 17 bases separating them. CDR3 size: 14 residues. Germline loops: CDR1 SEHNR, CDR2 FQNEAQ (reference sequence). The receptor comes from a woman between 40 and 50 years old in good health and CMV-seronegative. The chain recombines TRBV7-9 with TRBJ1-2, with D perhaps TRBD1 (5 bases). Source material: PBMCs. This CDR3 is CASSLVGALRSYTF. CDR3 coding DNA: TGTGCCAGCAGCTTGGTAGGGGCATTGAGGAGCTACACCTTC.